A selection of T cell receptor beta chains follows, all from one sample in a study of blood T cells in healthy people across ages. TCRdb analysed the 5' RACE reads with MiXCR anew, one entry per CDR3 protein. The table has more than 1,000,000 distinct CDR3 sequences, approximately 26% seen once. These same data were also listed under a study on T cells of mothers and their children.

The specimen was blood. The source is a girl aged 2 to 9 in good health. The CDR3 runs from the conserved cysteine through the conserved F or W. Fields, in order: V gene, clone size, J gene, CDR3 length, D gene, CDR3 DNA, CDR3 protein. A D gene is named only where the DNA matches it firmly. For some rows the clone size is stated as once, few or many, or as a class when expanded; others skip it.

V: TRBV11-1; size: -; J: TRBJ1-6; length: 13; D: -; DNA: TGTGCCAGCAGCTTAGCAAGAAATTCACCCCTCCACTTT; CDR3: CASSLARNSPLHF
V: TRBV28; size: few; J: TRBJ1-2; length: 11; D: -; DNA: TGTGCCAGCACCGGGGCTTATGGCTACACCTTC; CDR3: CASTGAYGYTF
V: TRBV4-3; size: few; J: TRBJ2-2; length: 16; D: TRBD2; DNA: TGCGCCAGCAGCCAGCTGGAGAGGGGAGGGGCCGGGGAGCTGTTTTTT; CDR3: CASSQLERGGAGELFF
V: TRBV4-1; size: -; J: TRBJ1-1; length: 15; D: -; DNA: TGCGCCAGCAGTTTAATCAGGGGAGGGTACACTGAAGCTTTCTTT; CDR3: CASSLIRGGYTEAFF
V: TRBV7-8; size: -; J: TRBJ1-5; length: 16; D: -; DNA: TGTGCCAGCAGCTTAGAGATCGCTCCCCGGGCCTCGGCCCAGCATTTT; CDR3: CASSLEIAPRASAQHF
V: TRBV7-3; size: -; J: TRBJ1-1; length: 15; D: -; DNA: TGTGCCAGCAGCCCTGGGGGGAGTATGTTGACTGAAGCTTTCTTT; CDR3: CASSPGGSMLTEAFF
V: TRBV28; size: once; J: TRBJ1-1; length: 13; D: -; DNA: TGTGCCAGCAGTTTATGGAAAGACGGTGAAGCTTTCTTT; CDR3: CASSLWKDGEAFF
V: TRBV20-1; size: few; J: TRBJ2-7; length: 13; D: -; DNA: TGCAGTGCTAGAGGAGTAGGGGTTAGCGAGCAGTACTTC; CDR3: CSARGVGVSEQYF
V: TRBV24-1; size: few; J: TRBJ2-3; length: 18; D: -; DNA: TGTGCCACCAGTGATTCTCTTCAAGGGGCTATGAGCACAGATACGCAGTATTTT; CDR3: CATSDSLQGAMSTDTQYF
V: TRBV6-5; size: few; J: TRBJ2-5; length: 13; D: -; DNA: TGTGCCAGCAGTTACCAATATGAGGAGATCCAGTACTTC; CDR3: CASSYQYEEIQYF
V: TRBV12-3/TRBV12-4; size: -; J: TRBJ2-3; length: 14; D: TRBD2; DNA: TGTGCCAGCACTCTTAGCGGGGGCACAGATGCGCAGTATTTT; CDR3: CASTLSGGTDAQYF
V: TRBV29-1; size: -; J: TRBJ2-5; length: 13; D: -; DNA: TGCAGCGCTAGAATGAGGGGCCGCGAGACCCAGTACTTC; CDR3: CSARMRGRETQYF
V: TRBV2; size: -; J: TRBJ1-2; length: 15; D: -; DNA: TGTGCCAGCAGTGAACAGGCTCTGGGGGGGTATGGCTACACCTTC; CDR3: CASSEQALGGYGYTF
V: TRBV5-1; size: many; J: TRBJ2-3; length: 12; D: -; DNA: TGTGCCAGCAGCTTAGCCCCAGATACGCAGTATTTT; CDR3: CASSLAPDTQYF
V: TRBV10-3; size: -; J: TRBJ1-5; length: 14; D: -; DNA: TGTGCCATCAGTGAGTCGTATAGCAATCAGCCCCAGCATTTT; CDR3: CAISESYSNQPQHF
V: TRBV6-6; size: -; J: TRBJ2-4; length: 14; D: -; DNA: TGTGCCAGCAGTTACGGGACGGATAAAAACATTCAGTACTTC; CDR3: CASSYGTDKNIQYF
V: TRBV20-1; size: few; J: TRBJ2-4; length: 15; D: -; DNA: TGCAGTGCTAGTAGGGCGGGGGCAGCCAAAAACATTCAGTACTTC; CDR3: CSASRAGAAKNIQYF
V: TRBV7-2; size: -; J: TRBJ2-7; length: 18; D: TRBD2; DNA: TGTGCCAGCAACCGTCATGGGCCGACTAGCGGGGCCCTTTACGAGCAGTACTTC; CDR3: CASNRHGPTSGALYEQYF
V: TRBV7-2; size: few; J: TRBJ1-2; length: 15; D: TRBD1; DNA: TGCGCCAGCAGCTTACTGGGACAGGGATTGGATGGCTACACCTTC; CDR3: CASSLLGQGLDGYTF
V: TRBV7-9; size: few; J: TRBJ2-5; length: 17; D: TRBD1; DNA: TGTGCCAGCAGCCCGATCCTCTCGGACAGGTACCAAGAGACCCAGTACTTC; CDR3: CASSPILSDRYQETQYF
V: TRBV29-1; size: few; J: TRBJ2-1; length: 15; D: TRBD2; DNA: TGCAGCGTTCCAAGCGGAGCGGGAGGGCCAAATGAGCAGTTCTTC; CDR3: CSVPSGAGGPNEQFF
V: TRBV5-1; size: -; J: TRBJ1-1; length: 16; D: -; DNA: TGCGCCAGCAGGAAACCAGGGATCGAGGGGAACACTGAAGCTTTCTTT; CDR3: CASRKPGIEGNTEAFF
V: TRBV29-1; size: -; J: TRBJ2-5; length: 10; D: -; DNA: TGCAGCGTCGTGGGAGAGATCCAGTACTTC; CDR3: CSVVGEIQYF
V: TRBV5-1; size: few; J: TRBJ2-7; length: 13; D: -; DNA: TGCGCCAGCAGCGCAATTAGGCCCTACGAGCAGTACTTC; CDR3: CASSAIRPYEQYF
V: TRBV29-1; size: few; J: TRBJ2-1; length: 18; D: -; DNA: TGCAGCGTTGTTTCCTTGGTTTGGGGGCCTTTCGATGTTGATGAGCAGTTCTTC; CDR3: CSVVSLVWGPFDVDEQFF
V: TRBV7-8; size: -; J: TRBJ2-1; length: 16; D: TRBD2; DNA: TGTGCCAGCAGCTTTAATAGCGGGGGGGCCTACAATGAGCAGTTCTTC; CDR3: CASSFNSGGAYNEQFF
V: TRBV24-1; size: -; J: TRBJ1-2; length: 16; D: TRBD1; DNA: TGTGCCACCAGTGATAGCGGATCGACAGGGAACTATGGCTACACCTTC; CDR3: CATSDSGSTGNYGYTF
V: TRBV7-2; size: -; J: TRBJ2-1; length: 15; D: TRBD1; DNA: TGTGCCAGCAGCTTAGACACAGGGGCAGAGGATGAGCAGTTCTTC; CDR3: CASSLDTGAEDEQFF
V: TRBV15; size: few; J: TRBJ2-1; length: 16; D: -; DNA: TGTGCCACCAGCAGAGATAGGGGGAGCTCCTACAATGAGCAGTTCTTC; CDR3: CATSRDRGSSYNEQFF
V: TRBV2; size: few; J: TRBJ2-4; length: 12; D: -; DNA: TGTGCCAGCAGTGCATCAGGGAGCATTCAGTACTTC; CDR3: CASSASGSIQYF
V: TRBV7-8; size: -; J: TRBJ2-5; length: 17; D: TRBD2; DNA: TGTGCCAGCAGTTCGGGACTAGCGGGAGGGGTACTGGAGACCCAGTACTTC; CDR3: CASSSGLAGGVLETQYF
V: TRBV3-1; size: -; J: TRBJ2-5; length: 16; D: -; DNA: TGTGCCAGCAGCCAAGGGGACTGGGGTGTCCAAGAGACCCAGTACTTC; CDR3: CASSQGDWGVQETQYF
V: TRBV18; size: few; J: TRBJ1-1; length: 14; D: TRBD1; DNA: TGTGCCAGCGGCGCGAACAGGGGAGCCACTGAAGCTTTCTTT; CDR3: CASGANRGATEAFF
V: TRBV6-5; size: -; J: TRBJ2-7; length: 15; D: TRBD1; DNA: TGTGCCAGCAGTCGACCGGGACAGGGCTCCTACGAGCAGTACTTC; CDR3: CASSRPGQGSYEQYF
V: TRBV27; size: few; J: TRBJ2-7; length: 15; D: TRBD1; DNA: TGTGCCAGCAGCCGGAGACAGGGTCGGACCTACGAGCAGTACTTC; CDR3: CASSRRQGRTYEQYF
V: TRBV10-3; size: -; J: TRBJ2-6; length: 13; D: -; DNA: TGTGCCACCGAGGGCTCTGGGGCCAACGTCCTGACTTTC; CDR3: CATEGSGANVLTF
V: TRBV12-3/TRBV12-4; size: -; J: TRBJ1-2; length: 13; D: -; DNA: TGTGCCAGCAGTTTAAGGCCAGACTATGGCTACACCTTC; CDR3: CASSLRPDYGYTF
V: TRBV27; size: few; J: TRBJ1-2; length: 14; D: -; DNA: TGTGCCAGCAGTTTACGGAGGGAGAGTTATGGCTACACCTTC; CDR3: CASSLRRESYGYTF
V: TRBV6-5; size: few; J: TRBJ1-2; length: 15; D: TRBD1; DNA: TGTGCCAGCAGTTACTTAGACAGGGGCCAAAGGGGCTACACCTTC; CDR3: CASSYLDRGQRGYTF
V: TRBV4-1; size: -; J: TRBJ1-2; length: 16; D: TRBD1; DNA: TGCGCCAGCAGCCAGCCGGGACAGCAGGTTAACTATGGCTACACCTTC; CDR3: CASSQPGQQVNYGYTF
V: TRBV3-1; size: -; J: TRBJ2-7; length: 15; D: TRBD1; DNA: TGTGCCAGCAGCCGCGACAGGGGAAATCGGTACGAGCAGTACTTC; CDR3: CASSRDRGNRYEQYF
V: TRBV2; size: few; J: TRBJ1-5; length: 13; D: -; DNA: TGTGCCAGCACAGGGGTCTTAGGTCAGCCCCAGCATTTT; CDR3: CASTGVLGQPQHF
V: TRBV20-1; size: -; J: TRBJ2-5; length: 14; D: -; DNA: TGCAGTGCTAGGGGCAGGGGCCAAGAAGAGACCCAGTACTTC; CDR3: CSARGRGQEETQYF